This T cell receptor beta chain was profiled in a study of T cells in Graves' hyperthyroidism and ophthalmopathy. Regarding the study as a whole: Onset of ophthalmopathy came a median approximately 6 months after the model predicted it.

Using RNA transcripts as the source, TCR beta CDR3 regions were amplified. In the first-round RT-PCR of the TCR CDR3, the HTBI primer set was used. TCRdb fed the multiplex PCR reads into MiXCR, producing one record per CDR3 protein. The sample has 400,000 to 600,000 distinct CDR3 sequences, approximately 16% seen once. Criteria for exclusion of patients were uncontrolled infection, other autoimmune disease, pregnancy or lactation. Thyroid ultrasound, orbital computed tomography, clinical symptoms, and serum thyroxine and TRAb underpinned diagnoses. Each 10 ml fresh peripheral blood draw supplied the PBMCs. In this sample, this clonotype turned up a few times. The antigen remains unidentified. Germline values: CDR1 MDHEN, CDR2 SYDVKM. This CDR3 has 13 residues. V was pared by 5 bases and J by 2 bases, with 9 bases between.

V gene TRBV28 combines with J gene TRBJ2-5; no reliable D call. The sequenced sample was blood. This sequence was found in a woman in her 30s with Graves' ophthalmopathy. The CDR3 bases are TGTGCCAGCAGTGAGGTGGCGCAAGAGACCCAGTACTTC. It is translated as CASSEVAQETQYF.